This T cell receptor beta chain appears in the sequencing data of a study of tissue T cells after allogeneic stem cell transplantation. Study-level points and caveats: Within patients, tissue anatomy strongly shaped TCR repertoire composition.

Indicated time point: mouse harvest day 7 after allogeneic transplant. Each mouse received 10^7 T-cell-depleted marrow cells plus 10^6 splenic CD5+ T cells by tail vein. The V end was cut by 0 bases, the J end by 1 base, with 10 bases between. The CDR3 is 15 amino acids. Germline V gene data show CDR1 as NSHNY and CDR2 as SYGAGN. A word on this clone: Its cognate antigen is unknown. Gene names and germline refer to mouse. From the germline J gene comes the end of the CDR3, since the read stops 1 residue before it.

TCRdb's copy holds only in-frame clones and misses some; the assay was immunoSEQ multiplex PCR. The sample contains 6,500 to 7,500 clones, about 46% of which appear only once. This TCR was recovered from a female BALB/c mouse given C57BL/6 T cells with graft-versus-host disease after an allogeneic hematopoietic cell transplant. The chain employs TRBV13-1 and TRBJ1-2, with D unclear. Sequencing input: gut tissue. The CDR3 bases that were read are TGTGCCAGCAGTGATGCAAGGGCAGTAAACTCCGACTACACC. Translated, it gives CASSDARAVNSDYT. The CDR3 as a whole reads CASSDARAVNSDYTF.